The 14 T cell receptor beta chains below all came from one sample that was sequenced in a study of shared clonotypes between healthy human individuals. The assay was immunoSEQ multiplex PCR, and TCRdb's table has in-frame clones only and misses some. The sample lists approximately 2.3 million clones, over 90% occurring once. Sequencing was carried out using naive CD4+ T cells from PBMCs. As for subset: CD45RA+ positively selected. The receptors shown here come from a man younger than 30 in good health. Some clones in this sample may be carry-over from other donors' samples.

The rearrangement joins TRBV13 to TRBJ2-7, with D possibly being TRBD2 (6 bases). Trimming pared 5 bases from V and 5 bases from J, leaving 19 bases between. Germline loops: CDR1 PRHDT, CDR2 FYEKMQ (reference sequence). This CDR3 comprises 15 residues. CDR3 bases: TGTGCCAGCAGCGCGCTTGGGAGGCCCCCGAACGAGCAGTACTTC. It encodes CASSALGRPPNEQYF.

V usage is TRBV5-5 and J usage is TRBJ2-2, with 10 bases fitting TRBD2. The V segment lost 4 bases and the J segment 3 bases; nucleotides outside the gene matches: 12. Germline V CDR1 and CDR2: SGHKS, YYEKEE (reference sequence). This CDR3 is 18 amino acids long. This CDR3 reads CASSQGFLAGEYTGELFF. In DNA form, the CDR3 reads TGTGCCAGCAGCCAGGGGTTTCTAGCGGGAGAATACACCGGGGAGCTGTTTTTT.

This chain connects TRBV5-1 to TRBJ1-4; 7 positions agree with TRBD1. The trim removed 4 bases at V and 5 bases at J, leaving 8 bases unmatched. The CDR3 sequence is 15 residues long. Per germline, CDR1 SGHRS and CDR2 YFSETQ. The CDR3 region has the DNA TGCGCCAGCAGCCCGGATCCGGGACAGAATGAAAAACTGTTTTTT. Protein product: CASSPDPGQNEKLFF.

The chain joins TRBV7-3 to TRBJ2-7, with D perhaps TRBD2 (5 bases). This CDR3 has 13 residues. Germline V gene data show CDR1 as SGHTA and CDR2 as FQGTGA. The V end was cut by 5 bases, the J end by 5 bases, with 13 bases between. The CDR3 DNA reads TGTGCCAGCAGCCCCCCGGGGAGCAACGAGCAGTACTTC. Its translation: CASSPPGSNEQYF.

The chain combines TRBV6-6 with TRBJ2-4; D call uncertain. Between the trimmed V and J ends, which lost 7 bases and 5 bases, there was a span of 21 bases. The CDR3 covers 16 residues. Per germline, CDR1 MNHNY and CDR2 SVGAGI (reference sequence). This chain's CDR3 is CASTTGRSSSQNIQYF. The CDR3 DNA sequence: TGTGCCAGCACCACTGGACGCTCCTCCTCCCAAAACATTCAGTACTTC.

Concerning this clone: Other DNA variants within this sample encode the same CDR3. V is TRBV5-1 and J is TRBJ2-5, with a weak D call TRBD1 (5 bases). The ends were cut back, 4 bases at V and 4 bases at J, with 11 bases in the middle. Germline-derived CDR1 and CDR2 are SGHRS and YFSETQ. The CDR3 loop spans 13 amino acids. CDR3: CASSAGLGETQYF. For the CDR3, the DNA is TGCGCCAGCAGCGCAGGGTTGGGAGAGACCCAGTACTTC.

V usage is TRBV19 and J usage is TRBJ2-2, with D possibly matching TRBD2 (6 bases). V was shortened by 6 bases and J by 2 bases, with 13 bases between the two germline ends. The CDR3 length is 15 residues. Germline values: CDR1 LNHDA, CDR2 SQIVND (reference sequence). CDR3 nucleotides: TGTGCCAGTAGACGCGGGACTCCCAACACCGGGGAGCTGTTTTTT. Translation: CASRRGTPNTGELFF. Full variable domain (rest looked up from reference TRBV19 and TRBJ2-2): DGGITQSPKYLFRKEGQNVTLSCEQNLNHDAMYWYRQDPGQGLRLIYYSQIVNDFQKGDIAEGYSVSREKKESFPLTVTSAQKNPTAFYLCASRRGTPNTGELFFGEGSRLTVL.

The chain carries TRBV19 and TRBJ1-2; D remains ambiguous. V dropped 6 bases and J dropped 4 bases, with 18 bases sitting between them. This CDR3 is 15 amino acids long. CDR1 LNHDA and CDR2 SQIVND come from the germline V gene (reference sequence). CDR3 nucleotides: TGTGCCAGTAGGACCCCCGGGCCCGGGTTCTATGGCTACACCTTC. It specifies CASRTPGPGFYGYTF.

The rearrangement uses TRBV7-9 and TRBJ1-2; no firm D call. V shed 6 bases and J shed 6 bases, with 20 bases lying between them. The germline gives CDR1 SEHNR, CDR2 FQNEAQ (reference sequence). This CDR3 comprises 15 residues. The CDR3 DNA reads TGTGCCAGCAGATCCTTCAGACGGGAGTCTCATGGCTACACCTTC. Protein sequence: CASRSFRRESHGYTF.

The rearrangement links TRBV7-8 to TRBJ2-7, with 7 bases identical to TRBD1. The V and J ends lost 8 bases and 2 bases, in that order; junction bases with no gene match: 9. The CDR3 has 14 amino acids. Germline CDR1 reads SGHVS; CDR2 reads FQNEAQ. CDR3 DNA sequence: TGTGCCAGCGTCCTCGCGCAGGGGGCCTACGAGCAGTACTTC. Translated: CASVLAQGAYEQYF.

This sequence joins TRBV15 and TRBJ2-1; 9 bases line up with TRBD2. The germline V gene encodes CDR1 LNHNV and CDR2 YYDKDF (reference sequence). The CDR3 sequence is 17 residues long. With 4 bases clipped from V and 1 base from J, the junction kept 8 bases outside the gene matches. The DNA for the CDR3 is TGTGCCACCAGCAAGGGTAGCGGGAGCATTTCCTACAATGAGCAGTTCTTC. Amino acid sequence: CATSKGSGSISYNEQFF.

This sequence joins TRBV6-1 and TRBJ1-4; D not certain. This CDR3 is 14 amino acids long. The germline CDR1 and CDR2 sequences are MNHNS and SASEGT. V was shortened by 6 bases and J by 12 bases, with 20 bases between the two germline ends. CDR3 sequence (DNA): TGTGCCAGCAGGTTGTTCGGGGAGGGTGGTGAACTGTTTTTT. Protein product: CASRLFGEGGELFF.

The CDR3 region has the DNA TGTGCCAGCAGCTTTATAATAAACCCTAGCACAGATACGCAGTATTTT. Its translation is CASSFIINPSTDTQYF. The chain uses TRBV7-8 and TRBJ2-3, with D uncertain. The CDR3 loop spans 16 amino acids. Trimming took off 3 bases at V and 0 bases at J, with 13 bases between the two ends. Germline V gives CDR1 SGHVS, CDR2 FQNEAQ.

The chain carries TRBV5-6 and TRBJ2-2; 7 nucleotides line up with TRBD2. The CDR3 runs to 19 residues. V dropped 1 base and J dropped 4; count of bases not matched to a gene: 16. In germline, CDR1 is SGHDT, CDR2 YYEEEE. This CDR3 is CASSLTLAVSFGGTGELFF. For the CDR3, the DNA is TGTGCCAGCAGCTTGACCCTAGCGGTGTCCTTCGGGGGCACCGGGGAGCTGTTTTTT.